The 27 T cell receptor beta chains listed next were all sequenced from one sample in a study of molecular identifiers for immune sequencing clone quantification. MiXCR, run by TCRdb on the PCR reads, gives a single entry per CDR3 protein. The repertoire holds about 640,000 distinct CDR3 sequences, with just under 20% as singletons. Sequenced material: naive CD8+ T cells from blood, with Jurkat cell RNA spiked in. Described subset: FACS-sorted CD8+CD4-CCR7+CD45RA+ naive T cells. The receptor source for this set is a human donor in good health. Some libraries in this study had Jurkat cell RNA spiked in.

This clonotype appeared many times. This chain joins TRBV24-1 and TRBJ2-7, with D possibly matching TRBD1 (6 bases). Germline values: CDR1 KGHDR, CDR2 SFDVKD. Trimming removed 4 bases at V and 3 bases at J, with 12 bases between. The CDR3 is 14 residues long. CDR3 nucleotide sequence: TGTGCCACCAGTGAAGGTCGGGGACACTACGAGCAGTACTTC. Residues: CATSEGRGHYEQYF.

V gene TRBV6-5 combines with J gene TRBJ2-1; 11 nucleotides agree with TRBD2. The CDR3 runs 16 residues. In germline, CDR1 is MNHEY, CDR2 SVGAGI. V lost 0 bases, J lost 3 bases, and 1 base stayed unmatched. In nucleotides, the CDR3 is TGTGCCAGCAGTTACTCAGGACTAGCGGGCTACAATGAGCAGTTCTTC. Translation: CASSYSGLAGYNEQFF.

This clonotype was counted at least ten times. The chain carries TRBV11-2 and TRBJ2-1, with a possible D match to TRBD1 (6 bases). Germline V gene data show CDR1 as SGHAT and CDR2 as FQNNGV. The CDR3 is 15 residues long. V dropped 5 bases and J dropped 5 bases, with 16 bases sitting between them. Here the CDR3 DNA reads TGTGCCAGCAGCCCTAATCGGGACACCCACAATGAGCAGTTCTTC. Encoded protein: CASSPNRDTHNEQFF.

The chain couples TRBV4-1 to TRBJ2-7; 8 nucleotides line up with TRBD1. V shed 3 bases, J shed 1 base, and the junction held 5 bases outside the gene matches. Germline CDR1 MGHRA, CDR2 YSYEKL. The CDR3 is 15 amino acids. The CDR3 here is CASSQRQGPSYEQYF. DNA for the CDR3: TGCGCCAGCAGCCAGCGACAGGGGCCTTCCTACGAGCAGTACTTC.

This clonotype has at least ten counts. The chain joins TRBV19 to TRBJ2-3; 15 bases map to TRBD2. J lost 0 bases, V lost 5 bases, and 12 bases had no gene match. CDR1 is LNHDA, CDR2 SQIVND, per germline (reference sequence). The CDR3 sequence is 20 residues long. As DNA, the CDR3 is TGTGCCAGTAGTCCCAGTACCGGACTAGCGGGAGGGAGTAGCACAGATACGCAGTATTTT. Its protein product is CASSPSTGLAGGSSTDTQYF.

This clonotype was observed a handful of times. This chain joins TRBV20-1 and TRBJ2-3; TRBD2 agrees at 9 bases. V dropped 1 base and J dropped 6; count of bases not matched to a gene: 11. The CDR3 is 16 residues long. The V gene's germline CDR1 is DFQATT and CDR2 SNEGSKA (reference sequence). CDR3 nucleotide sequence: TGCAGTGCTAGAGGTACCGGGACTAGCTATAGGGATACGCAGTATTTT. Its translation: CSARGTGTSYRDTQYF.

This clonotype was observed many times. This rearrangement joins TRBV5-6 to TRBJ2-7; 8 bases line up with TRBD1. CDR3 length equals 14 residues. With V trimmed by 4 bases and J by 3 bases, 6 bases remained unmatched. In germline, CDR1 is SGHDT, CDR2 YYEEEE. CDR3 nucleotides: TGTGCCAGCAGCACTGACAGGGGTGGCTACGAGCAGTACTTC. Translated: CASSTDRGGYEQYF.

The sample holds many counts of this clonotype. The gene calls are TRBV6-2 or TRBV6-3 and TRBJ2-3, with 9 nucleotides matching TRBD1. Germline-derived CDR1 and CDR2 are MNHEY and SVGEGT. This CDR3 has 16 amino acids. V was clipped by 2 bases and J by 4 bases; unmatched bases: 7. In DNA form, the CDR3 reads TGTGCCAGCAGTTACCCCAACAGGGGGCCTGCAGATACGCAGTATTTT. Protein: CASSYPNRGPADTQYF.

This clonotype has a handful of counts. J is TRBJ2-1 and V is TRBV7-9, with a weak D call TRBD1 (5 bases). This CDR3 contains 13 residues. Per the germline V gene, CDR1 is SEHNR and CDR2 is FQNEAQ (reference sequence). The V end lost 0 bases, the J end lost 10 bases, and 10 bases lay between the germline ends. CDR3 DNA: TGTGCCAGCAGCTTAGCGCTGGGGCCGGAGCAGTTCTTC. Its protein product is CASSLALGPEQFF. Looking up the rest from reference TRBV7-9 and TRBJ2-1 gives the full variable domain: DTGVSQNPRHKITKRGQNVTFRCDPISEHNRLYWYRQTLGQGPEFLTYFQNEAQLEKSRLLSDRFSAERPKGSFSTLEIQRTEQGDSAMYLCASSLALGPEQFFGPGTRLTVL.

The sample holds a few counts of this clonotype. The V call is TRBV7-9, the J call TRBJ1-4, with unresolved D. V was shortened by 2 bases and J by 7 bases, with 14 bases between the two germline ends. CDR1 and CDR2 (germline): SEHNR, FQNEAQ (reference sequence). This CDR3 comprises 15 residues. CDR3 sequence: CASSLTLGSGEKLFF. CDR3 DNA: TGTGCCAGCAGCTTAACCTTAGGCAGTGGTGAAAAACTGTTTTTT.

This clonotype was observed at least ten times. The chain links TRBV5-6 to TRBJ2-7; TRBD1 matches 7 bases. This CDR3 contains 14 residues. The trim removed 5 bases at V and 3 bases at J, leaving 8 bases unmatched. Germline loops: CDR1 SGHDT, CDR2 YYEEEE. Here the CDR3 reads CASSLQGLFYEQYF. The CDR3 DNA is TGTGCCAGCAGTTTACAGGGGTTATTCTACGAGCAGTACTTC. Together with reference TRBV5-6 and TRBJ2-7, the CDR3 gives the full variable domain: DAGVTQSPTHLIKTRGQQVTLRCSPKSGHDTVSWYQQALGQGPQFIFQYYEEEERQRGNFPDRFSGHQFPNYSSELNVNALLLGDSALYLCASSLQGLFYEQYFGPGTRLTVT.

Ten or more counts support this clonotype. The V call is TRBV4-1, the J call TRBJ2-7; 11 bases align to TRBD2. The CDR3 sequence is 15 residues long. Germline assignment: CDR1 MGHRA and CDR2 YSYEKL. The ends lost 3 bases at V and 3 bases at J; junction bases unmatched: 4. The CDR3 coding sequence is TGCGCCAGCAGCCACCTAGCGGGAGGCCTCTACGAGCAGTACTTC. It codes for CASSHLAGGLYEQYF.

V is TRBV19 and J is TRBJ1-1; TRBD1 is a possible D gene (6 bases). The CDR3 runs to 14 residues. Germline V gives CDR1 LNHDA, CDR2 SQIVND (reference sequence). Trimming cost V 7 bases and J 5 bases, with 17 bases left between them. CDR3: CASNSAGAGTEAFF. As DNA, the CDR3 is TGTGCCAGTAATTCGGCGGGGGCGGGAACTGAAGCTTTCTTT.

At least ten counts were recorded for this clonotype. V and J are TRBV5-1 and TRBJ1-1; unclear D gene. This CDR3 is built from 13 residues. With 0 bases removed from V and 3 bases from J, the gap between germline ends came to 6 bases. Germline assignment: CDR1 SGHRS and CDR2 YFSETQ. The CDR3 nucleotides read TGCGCCAGCAGCTTGGAGTCCGACACTGAAGCTTTCTTT. Encoded protein: CASSLESDTEAFF.

This clonotype was counted many times. V is TRBV6-5 and J is TRBJ2-1, with TRBD2 as a possible D gene (5 bases). CDR3 length: 11 amino acids. Germline CDR1 reads MNHEY; CDR2 reads SVGAGI. Trimming removed 7 bases from V and 7 bases from J, with 8 bases in between. The DNA for the CDR3 is TGTGCCAGCAAGGCGGGTAATGAGCAGTTCTTC. Encoded protein: CASKAGNEQFF.

This clonotype was counted at least ten times. J is TRBJ1-5 and V is TRBV12-3 or TRBV12-4, with D uncertain. V was trimmed by 3 bases and J by 2 bases, leaving 8 bases between them. The CDR3 consists of 14 residues. CDR3 protein: CASSLGLGNQPQHF. Written as DNA, the CDR3 is TGTGCCAGCAGTTTGGGATTGGGCAATCAGCCCCAGCATTTT.

Regarding this clonotype: Given a much more abundant clone one base away, this may be a read error. A read error is likely, as this CDR3 ends without the conserved phenylalanine or tryptophan. The chain carries TRBV30 and TRBJ2-7; D possibly corresponds to TRBD1 (6 bases). Germline V lookup: CDR1 GTSNPN, CDR2 SVGIG (reference sequence). The CDR3 is 16 amino acids. V was trimmed by 3 bases and J by 3 bases, leaving 21 bases between them. CDR3: CAWSLQGTEIIYEQYS. Here the CDR3 DNA reads TGTGCCTGGAGCCTCCAGGGGACCGAGATCATCTACGAGCAGTACTCC.

The J gene is TRBJ2-2, the V gene TRBV7-9; D perhaps matches TRBD2 (5 bases). Germline V gene sequence: CDR1 SEHNR, CDR2 FQNEAQ (reference sequence). This CDR3 is built from 16 residues. Trimming stripped 1 base from V and 3 bases from J, with 12 bases between. The CDR3 DNA reads as TGTGCCAGCAGCTTAGTGGCCGCCGGGGACACCGGGGAGCTGTTTTTT. It specifies CASSLVAAGDTGELFF.

This clonotype was counted at least ten times. The chain combines TRBV9 with TRBJ2-4, with unresolved D. Between the trimmed V and J ends, which lost 3 bases and 1 base, there was a span of 11 bases. The germline V gene encodes CDR1 SGDLS and CDR2 YYNGEE. The CDR3 has 15 amino acids. CDR3: CASSGGDSAKNIQYF. The CDR3 nucleotides read TGTGCCAGCAGCGGTGGTGATAGCGCCAAAAACATTCAGTACTTC.

This clonotype has ten or more counts. V usage is TRBV6-5 and J usage is TRBJ1-1; D gene unclear. V was clipped by 8 bases and J by 0 bases, with 7 bases between them. The CDR3 sequence is 12 residues long. Germline CDR1 reads MNHEY; CDR2 reads SVGAGI. The CDR3 bases are TGTGCCAGCGGCAAACTGAACACTGAAGCTTTCTTT. Protein product: CASGKLNTEAFF.

This clonotype has a count of ten or more. The rearrangement joins TRBV4-2 to TRBJ2-5; the D call may be TRBD1 or TRBD2 (7 bases each). Germline V CDR1 and CDR2: LGHNA, YNFKEQ. CDR3 length: 16 residues. The V end was cut by 1 base, the J end by 2 bases, with 14 bases between. The CDR3 bases are TGTGCCAGCAGCCAAGTTATCAGGGGGGGTCAAGAGACCCAGTACTTC. This codes for CASSQVIRGGQETQYF.

The sample holds a few counts of this clonotype. This chain links TRBV11-2 with TRBJ2-7; the match to TRBD2 covers 14 bases. This CDR3 region has 17 residues. With V trimmed by 5 bases and J by 0 bases, 6 bases remained unmatched. CDR1 SGHAT and CDR2 FQNNGV come from the germline V gene. The CDR3 reads CASSTWTSGGTSYEQYF. In nucleotides, the CDR3 is TGTGCCAGCAGCACCTGGACTAGCGGGGGGACCTCCTACGAGCAGTACTTC.

Concerning this clonotype: A much larger clonotype is one base distant, so this may be a read error. Given the absence of the conserved phenylalanine or tryptophan at the CDR3 end, a read error is likely. The rearrangement uses TRBV30 and TRBJ1-1; D is ambiguous. Trimming left V 3 bases short and J 1 base short, with 9 bases between. The CDR3 spans 13 residues. Germline lookup yields CDR1 GTSNPN and CDR2 SVGIG (reference sequence). CDR3 in DNA: TGTGCCTGGAGCCACCACCGGAACACTGAAGCTTTCCTT. Translated: CAWSHHRNTEAFL.

The genes are TRBV27 and TRBJ2-2; 12 bases align to TRBD2. This CDR3 has 15 residues. The V gene's germline CDR1 is MNHEY and CDR2 SMNVEV (reference sequence). V dropped 6 bases and J dropped 4; count of bases not matched to a gene: 3. CDR3 DNA: TGTGCCAGCAGGTCTAGCGGGGGGGCCACCGGGGAGCTGTTTTTT. Its translation: CASRSSGGATGELFF.

This sequence joins TRBV4-1 and TRBJ2-2, with D perhaps TRBD2 (6 bases). Germline-derived CDR1 and CDR2 are MGHRA and YSYEKL. The CDR3 length is 16 residues. Trimming took 2 bases from V and 3 from J, leaving 13 bases between them. The CDR3 here is CASSQRTGLDTGELFF. The CDR3 nucleotides are TGCGCCAGCAGCCAACGTACGGGACTCGACACCGGGGAGCTGTTTTTT.

A single count supports this clonotype. A much larger clone is a single base away; this may be a read error. This chain connects TRBV13 to TRBJ1-4; D remains unclear. The CDR3 loop spans 15 amino acids. Trimming removed 5 bases from V and 0 bases from J, with 10 bases in between. CDR1 and CDR2 from the germline V gene are PRHDT and FYEKMQ (reference sequence). The DNA for the CDR3 is TGTGCCAGCAGCCAGACCGGGTCAACTAATGAAAAACTGTTTTTT. Translating it yields CASSQTGSTNEKLFF.

This clonotype was observed at least ten times. The gene calls are TRBV11-2 and TRBJ1-1; D uncertain. Trimming removed 2 bases at V and 3 bases at J, with 13 bases between. CDR3 length: 15 residues. Per the germline V gene, CDR1 is SGHAT and CDR2 is FQNNGV. In DNA, the CDR3 is TGTGCCAGCAGCTTAAGGAGGGTCCCTTACACTGAAGCTTTCTTT. Translated: CASSLRRVPYTEAFF.